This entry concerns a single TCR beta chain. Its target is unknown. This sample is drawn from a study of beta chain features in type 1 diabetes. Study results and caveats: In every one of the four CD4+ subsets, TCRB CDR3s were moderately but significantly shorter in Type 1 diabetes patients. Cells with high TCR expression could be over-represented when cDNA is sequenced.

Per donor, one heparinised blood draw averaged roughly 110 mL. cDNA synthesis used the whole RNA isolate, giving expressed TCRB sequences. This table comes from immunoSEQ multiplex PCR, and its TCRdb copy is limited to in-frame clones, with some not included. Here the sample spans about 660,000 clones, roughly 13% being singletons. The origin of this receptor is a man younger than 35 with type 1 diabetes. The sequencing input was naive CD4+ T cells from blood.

The CDR3 sequence: CASSLRPAGETGELFF. The CDR3 DNA sequence: TGCGCCAGCAGCTTGCGTCCAGCGGGAGAAACCGGGGAGCTGTTTTTT. This chain connects TRBV5-1 to TRBJ2-2, with 8 nucleotides matching TRBD2. Germline V gene sequence: CDR1 SGHRS, CDR2 YFSETQ. Germline trimming cut 1 base from V and 5 bases from J; bases unmatched to any gene: 7. This CDR3 spans 16 amino acids.